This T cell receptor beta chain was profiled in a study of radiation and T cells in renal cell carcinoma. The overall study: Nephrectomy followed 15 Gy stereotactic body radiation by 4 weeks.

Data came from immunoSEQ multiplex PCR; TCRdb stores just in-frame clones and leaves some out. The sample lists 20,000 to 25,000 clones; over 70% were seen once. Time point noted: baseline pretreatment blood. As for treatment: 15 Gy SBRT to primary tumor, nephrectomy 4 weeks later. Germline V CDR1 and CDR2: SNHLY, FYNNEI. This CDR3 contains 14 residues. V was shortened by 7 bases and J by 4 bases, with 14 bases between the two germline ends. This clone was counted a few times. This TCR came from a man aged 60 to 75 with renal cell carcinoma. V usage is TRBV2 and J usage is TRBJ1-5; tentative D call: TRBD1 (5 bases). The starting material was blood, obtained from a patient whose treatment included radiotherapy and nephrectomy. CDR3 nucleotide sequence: TGTGCCAGCACCGGCAGGGAGGAGAATCAGCCCCAGCATTTT. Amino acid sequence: CASTGREENQPQHF.